This T cell receptor beta chain was found in a study of PD-1 blockade in classical Hodgkin lymphoma. Germline CDR1 LNHDA, CDR2 SQIVND (reference sequence). CDR3 length equals 14 residues. Germline trimming cut 7 bases from V and 5 bases from J; bases unmatched to any gene: 5. All the patients suffered relapse after autologous stem cell transplantation, and brentuximab vedotin exposure differed. Profiling relied on immunoSEQ multiplex PCR, and the TCRdb table lists in-frame clones only, not all of them. The table includes 41,000 or so clones, roughly 80% detected once. The sequencing used peripheral blood mononuclear cells (PBMCs), collected at baseline. This chain links TRBV19 with TRBJ1-5; TRBD1 matches at 10 bases. The receptor was isolated from a human donor with classical Hodgkin lymphoma. The CDR3 DNA sequence: TGTGCCAGTAAGGGGACAGGGGATCATCAGCCCCAGCATTTT. Protein: CASKGTGDHQPQHF.